Listed below are T cell receptor beta chains from one sample, sequenced in a study of blood T cell repertoires in COVID-19. Produced via immunoSEQ multiplex PCR; TCRdb's table is partial and in-frame only. Among 200,000 or so clones listed, 80% to 90% were seen once. Sequencing was done on a sample of PBMCs or T cells enriched from blood (not recorded which). The receptors were sampled from a young woman in a cohort exposed to, infected with or recovered from COVID-19 (not recorded which). Each CDR3 is given with its conserved first and last residue. A D gene is named only where the DNA matches it firmly. Only part of the rows carry a size: once, few, many, or a class if the clone is expanded.

TRBJ2-1,TRBV20-1,TRBD2,-,CIAGGGNEQFF,TGCATAGCGGGAGGGGGCAATGAGCAGTTCTTC
TRBJ2-3,TRBV18,-,-,CASSPLPTASTDTQYF,TGTGCCAGCTCACCACTGCCGACAGCAAGCACAGATACGCAGTATTTT
TRBJ1-4,TRBV7-9,TRBD1,-,CASSTQGTGHEKLFF,TGTGCCAGCAGCACACAAGGGACAGGTCATGAAAAACTGTTTTTT
TRBJ1-1,TRBV9,-,few,CASSADTNTEAFF,TGTGCCAGCAGCGCCGACACGAACACTGAAGCTTTCTTT
TRBJ2-5,TRBV19,TRBD1,few,CASSTMTGSQETQYF,TGTGCCAGTAGTACCATGACAGGGAGTCAGGAGACCCAGTACTTC
TRBJ2-1,TRBV5-1,TRBD1,once,CASSLVDRGPANEQFF,TGCGCCAGCAGCTTGGTGGACAGGGGCCCCGCCAATGAGCAGTTCTTC
TRBJ1-1,TRBV9,TRBD1,-,CASTRGQGNTEAFF,TGTGCCAGCACAAGGGGACAGGGGAACACTGAAGCTTTCTTT
TRBJ1-3,TRBV19,-,-,CATRQVQGNTIYF,TGTGCCACCCGACAGGTCCAAGGAAACACCATATATTTT
TRBJ1-2,TRBV5-1,TRBD1,-,CASSLEGQGYGYTF,TGCGCCAGCAGCTTGGAGGGACAGGGCTATGGCTACACCTTC
TRBJ1-1,TRBV7-9,-,-,CASSLVLETEAFF,TGTGCCAGCAGCTTAGTATTGGAGACTGAAGCTTTCTTT
TRBJ1-2,TRBV7-9,-,-,CASRSSDHRGYGYTF,TGTGCCAGCAGGTCTAGTGACCATCGGGGCTATGGCTACACCTTC
TRBJ1-2,TRBV10-1,TRBD1,few,CASSRDRNYGYTF,TGCGCCAGCAGTCGGGACAGGAACTATGGCTACACCTTC
TRBJ2-2,TRBV29-1,TRBD1,-,CSVRHRGETGELFF,TGCAGCGTTAGACACAGGGGGGAAACCGGGGAGCTGTTTTTT
TRBJ1-1,TRBV11-3,TRBD1,once,CASSSTGTGDAEAFF,TGTGCCAGCAGCTCAACCGGGACAGGGGACGCTGAAGCTTTCTTT
TRBJ2-3,TRBV5-6,-,-,CASSFPLKGAPSTDTQYF,TGTGCCAGCAGCTTCCCACTTAAAGGGGCCCCTAGCACAGATACGCAGTATTTT
TRBJ1-4,TRBV11-2,-,-,CASSLEPRQRATNEKLFF,TGTGCCAGCAGCTTAGAACCCCGACAGAGAGCAACTAATGAAAAACTGTTTTTT
TRBJ2-1,TRBV5-1,TRBD2,-,CASSLDGGDNEQFF,TGCGCCAGCAGCTTGGACGGGGGGGACAATGAGCAGTTCTTC
TRBJ2-1,TRBV9,TRBD2,-,CASSAIWGGAGLSSEQFF,TGTGCCAGCAGCGCTATCTGGGGGGGAGCGGGGCTTTCTAGCGAGCAGTTCTTC
TRBJ2-3,TRBV7-9,-,-,CASSLPSTDTQYF,TGTGCCAGCAGCTTACCATCAACAGATACGCAGTATTTT
TRBJ1-2,TRBV7-2,TRBD1,-,CASSLGRTGNYGYTF,TGTGCCAGCAGCTTAGGAAGGACAGGGAACTATGGCTACACCTTC
TRBJ2-7,TRBV7-9,TRBD1,-,CASSSDRVRAAYEQYF,TGTGCCAGCAGCTCGGACAGGGTAAGAGCGGCCTACGAGCAGTACTTC
TRBJ2-4,TRBV19,TRBD2,few,CASSSGLAAFGNIQYF,TGTGCCAGTAGTAGTGGACTAGCGGCTTTTGGGAACATTCAGTACTTC
TRBJ2-1,TRBV18,TRBD2,-,CASPRLAGAFNEQFF,TGTGCCAGCCCTAGACTAGCGGGAGCGTTTAATGAGCAGTTCTTC
TRBJ1-4,TRBV6-2/TRBV6-3,TRBD1,-,CASSRTGAATNEKLFF,TGTGCCAGCAGCCGGACAGGGGCTGCAACTAATGAAAAACTGTTTTTT
TRBJ1-1,TRBV10-3,-,-,CAISESGGWNTEAFF,TGTGCCATCAGTGAGTCAGGAGGTTGGAACACTGAAGCTTTCTTT
TRBJ2-7,TRBV6-5,TRBD2,-,CASSPLPGLGHEQYF,TGTGCCAGCAGTCCCCTCCCGGGACTAGGTCACGAGCAGTACTTC
TRBJ1-1,TRBV10-1,-,once,CASSETPNTEAFF,TGCGCCAGCAGTGAGACACCGAACACTGAAGCTTTCTTT
TRBJ1-2,TRBV18,TRBD1,-,CASSSRDSSYTF,TGTGCCAGCTCATCGAGGGACAGTAGCTACACCTTC
TRBJ2-2,TRBV5-1,TRBD1,-,CASSDDRAGELFF,TGCGCCAGCAGCGATGACAGGGCCGGGGAGCTGTTTTTT
TRBJ2-2,TRBV9,TRBD2,-,CASTPGLADTGELFF,TGTGCCAGCACCCCAGGACTAGCAGACACCGGGGAGCTGTTTTTT
TRBJ2-7,TRBV6-1,-,-,CASSEAEGAPYEQYF,TGTGCCAGCAGTGAAGCGGAGGGGGCCCCATACGAGCAGTACTTC
TRBJ1-6,TRBV5-1,TRBD1,-,CASSLDSQGESSPLHF,TGCGCCAGCAGCTTGGACTCGCAGGGGGAATCTTCACCCCTCCACTTT
TRBJ1-2,TRBV7-8,-,-,CASSLGTSAVYGYTF,TGTGCCAGCAGCTTAGGGACATCAGCCGTCTATGGCTACACCTTC
TRBJ2-7,TRBV11-2,TRBD2,-,CASSSAGGPAYEQYF,TGTGCCAGCAGCTCAGCGGGGGGTCCCGCCTACGAGCAGTACTTC
TRBJ1-2,TRBV12-3/TRBV12-4,-,-,CASSLDSFYGYTF,TGTGCCAGCAGTTTAGACAGTTTCTATGGCTACACCTTC
TRBJ2-5,TRBV5-6,-,-,CASSLLQHTEGETQYF,TGTGCCAGCAGCTTGTTGCAACACACGGAGGGTGAGACCCAGTACTTC
TRBJ1-1,TRBV19,-,-,CASSIAGQNTEAFF,TGTGCCAGTAGTATAGCTGGACAGAACACTGAAGCTTTCTTT
TRBJ1-5,TRBV24-1,TRBD1,-,CATSDPTGDGNQPQHF,TGTGCCACCAGTGATCCCACAGGGGATGGCAATCAGCCCCAGCATTTT
TRBJ2-5,TRBV2,-,-,CASSEEGMGTTQYF,TGTGCCAGCAGTGAGGAGGGGATGGGTACGACCCAGTACTTC
TRBJ1-1,TRBV21-1,-,-,CASSRNRGSANTEAFF,TGTGCCAGCAGCAGAAACAGGGGCAGTGCGAACACTGAAGCTTTCTTT